One sample yielded the 5 T cell receptor beta chains listed below, sequenced in a study of T cells in Graves' hyperthyroidism and ophthalmopathy (dated by TCRdb to about 2019). The library was obtained by multiplex PCR. These reads were obtained on an Illumina HiSeq 2000. TCR beta CDR3 regions were amplified from RNA transcripts. The first round of RT-PCR for the TCR CDR3 was performed with the HTBI primer set and the Qiagen OneStep RT-PCR kit. TCRdb's own reprocessing of the public reads used fastp at Q25 and MiXCR and kept productive beta chains. Rows are unified per CDR3 protein, each entry keeping the most common DNA and genes. This sample has 350,000 or so distinct CDR3 sequences in its table, and about a sixth of those were observed once. The biggest ten clones account for 15% to 17% of the sample. What was sequenced was blood. These TCRs come from a woman aged 40 to 50 with Graves' ophthalmopathy.

This clonotype was counted at least ten times. This rearrangement joins TRBV10-2 to TRBJ1-1; D remains unclear. Trimming pared 5 bases from V and 1 base from J, leaving 5 bases between. Germline V gives CDR1 WSHSY, CDR2 SAAADI. The CDR3 length is 12 residues. The CDR3 DNA reads as TGCGCCAGCAGTTCCAGGAACACTGAAGCTTTCTTT. This gives the protein CASSSRNTEAFF.

This clonotype was counted at least ten times. A much larger clone is a single base away; this may be a read error. The V gene is TRBV2, the J gene TRBJ2-7; 10 bases are shared with TRBD1. The CDR3 runs to 13 residues. Germline V lookup: CDR1 SNHLY, CDR2 FYNNEI. The V segment lost 7 bases and the J segment 3 bases; nucleotides outside the gene matches: 3. CDR3 nucleotide sequence: TGTGCCAGCACCGGGACAGGGGACTACGAGCAGTACTTC. Translating it yields CASTGTGDYEQYF.

There are many counts of this clonotype. V usage is TRBV28 and J usage is TRBJ1-2; tentatively, D is TRBD1 (6 bases). Trimming pared 5 bases from V and 6 bases from J, leaving 16 bases between. This CDR3 has 14 amino acids. Germline V gene lookup returns CDR1 MDHEN and CDR2 SYDVKM. DNA for the CDR3: TGTGCCAGCAGTCCCACGGGGGCCCCCCATGGCTACACCTTC. Its translation is CASSPTGAPHGYTF.

This clonotype was detected ten times or more. The chain couples TRBV19 to TRBJ1-1; 7 bases agree with TRBD1. The CDR3 consists of 13 residues. V was pared by 7 bases and J by 5 bases, with 7 bases of the junction left unmatched. From germline, CDR1 is LNHDA and CDR2 SQIVND (reference sequence). The CDR3 bases are TGTGCCAGTATTGGAGGGGGCCGGACTGAAGCTTTCTTT. Residues: CASIGGGRTEAFF.

This clonotype was detected ten times or more. V is TRBV14 and J is TRBJ2-7; no clear D. V was shortened by 5 bases and J by 0 bases, with 8 bases between the two germline ends. CDR1 SGHDN and CDR2 FVKESK come from the germline V gene. The CDR3 runs to 13 residues. CDR3 in DNA: TGTGCCAGCAGCAACGACAACTCCTACGAGCAGTACTTC. This translates into CASSNDNSYEQYF.